This T cell receptor (beta chain) was captured by sequencing in a study of OX40 agonist ivuxolimab in advanced cancers. Looking at the study overall: About 40% of patients had received prior checkpoint inhibitor therapy.

Exclusion applied to patients with autoimmune disease history or systemic immunosuppression. Some clones are missing from TCRdb's copy, which holds only in-frame ones; the method was immunoSEQ multiplex PCR. The sample includes roughly 58,000 clones, around 90% of them seen just once. V was clipped by 6 bases and J by 4 bases, with 12 bases between them. The CDR3 is 14 residues long. The germline gives CDR1 MNHEY, CDR2 SMNVEV (reference sequence). This sequence joins TRBV27 and TRBJ2-2, with unresolved D. The sample in question was CD4+ or CD8+ T cells sorted from blood, obtained in a trial of the OX40 agonist ivuxolimab. The receptor comes from an adult with an advanced solid tumor such as melanoma, head and neck, liver or kidney cancer. The CDR3 DNA sequence: TGTGCCAGCAGCCCATGGGGTGGCACCGGGGAGCTGTTTTTT. Protein: CASSPWGGTGELFF.